This TCR beta chain stems from a study of blood T cell repertoires in COVID-19. The CDR3 extends over 14 amino acids. CDR1 and CDR2 (germline): SEHNR, FQNEAQ (reference sequence). Trimming removed 5 bases at V and 6 bases at J, with 17 bases between. Authors' methods: Estimation of nucleated cell counts relied on the amplification of reference gene primers. Clones were sequenced by immunoSEQ multiplex PCR, and TCRdb holds only the in-frame ones, with some missing. The V and J calls and clone size are taken from that table; D and trimming were inferred from the DNA. The sample shows about 290,000 clones, roughly 86% of them seen only once.

Material for sequencing was peripheral blood. The receptor comes from a woman in her twenties or thirties with COVID-19, enrolled during active disease. The V call is TRBV7-9, the J call TRBJ2-7; D unclear. This CDR3 reads CASSPPTTTTEQYF. The CDR3 DNA is TGTGCCAGCAGCCCCCCAACAACTACCACCGAGCAGTACTTC.